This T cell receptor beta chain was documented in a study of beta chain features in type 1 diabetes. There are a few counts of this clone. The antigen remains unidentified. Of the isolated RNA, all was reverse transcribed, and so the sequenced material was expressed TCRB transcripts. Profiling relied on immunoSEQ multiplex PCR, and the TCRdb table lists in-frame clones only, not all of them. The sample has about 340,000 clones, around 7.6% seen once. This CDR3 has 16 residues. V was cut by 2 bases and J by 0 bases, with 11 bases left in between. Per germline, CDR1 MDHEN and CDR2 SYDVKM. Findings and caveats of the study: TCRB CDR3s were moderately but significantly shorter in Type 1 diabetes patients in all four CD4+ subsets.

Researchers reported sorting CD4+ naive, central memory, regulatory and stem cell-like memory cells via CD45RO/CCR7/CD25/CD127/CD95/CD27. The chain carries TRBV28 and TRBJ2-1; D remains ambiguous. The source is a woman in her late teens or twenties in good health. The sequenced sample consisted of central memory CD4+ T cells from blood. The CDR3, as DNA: TGTGCCAGCAGTTTAGAGCGCCCGAGCTCCTACAATGAGCAGTTCTTC. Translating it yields CASSLERPSSYNEQFF.